The rows below give T cell receptor beta chains drawn from one sample of a study of memory CD4+ T cells and cytomegalovirus serostatus. Clones were read by immunoSEQ multiplex PCR, and TCRdb kept only the in-frame ones, dropping some. The table has about 25,000 clones, roughly 80% seen once. The sample taken for sequencing was memory CD4+ T cells from blood. These receptors originate from an adult in good health and CMV-seronegative. CDR3s include the opening cysteine and the closing phenylalanine or tryptophan. Fields, in order: clone size, V gene, J gene, D gene, CDR3 length, CDR3 protein, CDR3 DNA. The D gene is left open where the match is weak. Only part of the rows carry a size: once, few, many, or a class if the clone is expanded.

.,TRBV2,TRBJ1-4,TRBD1,13,CASLDRVREKLFF,TGTGCCAGCTTGGACAGGGTTCGTGAAAAACTGTTTTTT
.,TRBV4-3,TRBJ1-2,.,14,CASSSVRDGSGYTF,TGCGCCAGCAGCTCGGTCCGGGATGGGAGCGGCTACACCTTC
.,TRBV29-1,TRBJ2-2,TRBD1,14,CSVSDRGNTGELFF,TGCAGCGTATCCGACAGGGGAAACACCGGGGAGCTGTTTTTT
few,TRBV9,TRBJ2-2,.,14,CASSAGLTTGELFF,TGTGCCAGCAGCGCCGGACTGACAACCGGGGAGCTGTTTTTT
.,TRBV18,TRBJ2-1,.,13,CASSPSRDNEQFF,TGTGCCAGCTCACCATCCAGGGACAATGAGCAGTTCTTC
few,TRBV7-2,TRBJ2-2,TRBD1,12,CASGQGVEELFF,TGTGCCAGCGGACAGGGTGTGGAGGAGCTGTTTTTT
once,TRBV5-4,TRBJ2-3,.,14,CASSLLGLDDTQYF,TGTGCCAGCAGCTTGTTAGGTCTGGATGATACGCAGTATTTT
.,TRBV5-1,TRBJ2-7,.,17,CASSPTETPLHLREQYF,TGCGCCAGCAGCCCGACAGAGACCCCACTCCACCTACGAGAGCAGTACTTC
once,TRBV6-5,TRBJ1-2,TRBD1,13,CASSYRGKGGYTF,TGTGCCAGCAGCTACAGGGGGAAAGGGGGCTACACCTTC
.,TRBV5-1,TRBJ2-3,TRBD1,15,CASSIGQGYTDTQYF,TGCGCCAGCAGCATCGGACAGGGATACACAGATACGCAGTATTTT
.,TRBV27,TRBJ1-5,.,19,CACTNTRKDRSYSNQPQHF,TGTGCCTGCACCAACACACGAAAAGACAGGTCCTATAGCAATCAGCCCCAGCATTTT
few,TRBV10-2,TRBJ2-3,.,14,CASSESHRADTQYF,TGCGCCAGCAGTGAGTCACACAGGGCCGATACGCAGTATTTT
.,TRBV18,TRBJ2-7,TRBD1,14,CASSPPGQQKEQYF,TGTGCCAGCTCACCTCCGGGACAGCAAAAGGAGCAGTACTTC
.,TRBV5-4,TRBJ2-2,TRBD1,16,CASSFPGQGPTGELFF,TGTGCCAGCAGCTTTCCGGGACAGGGTCCTACCGGGGAGCTGTTTTTT
.,TRBV6-1,TRBJ1-3,.,16,CASSELSPGAGNTIYF,TGTGCCAGCAGTGAACTTTCTCCAGGGGCTGGAAACACCATATATTTT
.,TRBV5-1,TRBJ2-7,TRBD1,13,CASSSGQVYEQYF,TGCGCCAGCAGCTCGGGACAGGTTTACGAGCAGTACTTC
.,TRBV5-1,TRBJ2-7,TRBD1,14,CASSLGQGVFEQYF,TGCGCCAGCAGCTTGGGCCAGGGGGTCTTCGAGCAGTACTTC
.,TRBV14,TRBJ1-1,.,13,CASSQGLSTEAFF,TGTGCCAGCAGCCAAGGACTGAGCACTGAAGCTTTCTTT
.,TRBV20-1,TRBJ2-3,.,11,CSARLADTQYF,TGCAGTGCTAGACTGGCAGATACGCAGTATTTT
.,TRBV7-9,TRBJ1-2,.,14,CASSLPERNYGYTF,TGTGCCAGCAGCCTCCCTGAACGGAACTATGGCTACACCTTC
.,TRBV9,TRBJ2-3,TRBD2,16,CASSGLAGGHSDTQYF,TGTGCCAGCAGCGGCCTAGCGGGGGGCCACTCAGATACGCAGTATTTT
.,TRBV18,TRBJ2-7,.,14,CASSPPSRSYEQYF,TGTGCCAGCTCACCACCGAGTAGGTCCTACGAGCAGTACTTC
.,TRBV27,TRBJ2-6,.,17,CASRPGPGLSGANVLTF,TGTGCCAGCAGGCCGGGACCAGGGCTCTCTGGGGCCAACGTCCTGACTTTC
.,TRBV7-2,TRBJ2-1,.,12,CASSPQRDEQFF,TGTGCCAGCAGCCCCCAGAGGGATGAGCAGTTCTTC
.,TRBV29-1,TRBJ1-1,.,11,CSAERHQEAFF,TGCAGCGCTGAGAGACACCAGGAGGCTTTCTTT
.,TRBV5-6,TRBJ1-2,.,14,CASSLDGGVYGYTF,TGTGCCAGCAGCTTGGACGGTGGAGTCTATGGCTACACCTTC
.,TRBV5-4,TRBJ1-1,.,14,CASSLNRRNTEAFF,TGTGCCAGCAGCTTGAACAGGAGGAACACTGAAGCTTTCTTT
once,TRBV30,TRBJ1-1,.,11,CAGGSITEAFF,TGTGCCGGAGGTAGTATCACTGAAGCTTTCTTT
.,TRBV4-1,TRBJ2-5,.,16,CASSQGGSSRGETQYF,TGCGCCAGCAGCCAAGGGGGCAGTTCGCGAGGGGAGACCCAGTACTTC
few,TRBV7-9,TRBJ2-3,TRBD1,16,CASSLVPGQGTDTQYF,TGTGCCAGCAGCTTAGTTCCGGGACAGGGCACAGATACGCAGTATTTT
.,TRBV30,TRBJ1-2,.,13,CAWSLGAIYGYTF,TGTGCCTGGAGCCTCGGGGCTATCTATGGCTACACCTTC
.,TRBV25-1,TRBJ1-5,TRBD1,16,CASSEYTRDRNQPQHF,TGTGCCAGCAGTGAATATACCCGGGACAGAAATCAGCCCCAGCATTTT
.,TRBV11-2,TRBJ2-7,.,13,CASSGAARDEQYF,TGTGCCAGCAGCGGGGCAGCCCGGGACGAGCAGTACTTC
few,TRBV6-5,TRBJ1-1,.,12,CASSRRTDKAFF,TGTGCCAGCAGCCGTAGGACAGACAAAGCTTTCTTT
.,TRBV6-6,TRBJ2-7,TRBD1,15,CASRRATGGSYEQYF,TGTGCCAGCAGGAGGGCTACAGGGGGCTCCTACGAGCAGTACTTC
.,TRBV28,TRBJ2-2,.,19,CASSARGGRLAGNTGELFF,TGTGCCAGCTCCGCCAGGGGGGGCCGGCTAGCGGGGAACACCGGGGAGCTGTTTTTT